The 10 T cell receptor beta chains presented below share a single source sample, sequenced in a study of T cell clonality in common variable immunodeficiency (dated by TCRdb to 2014 to 2015). The investigation overall reported the following: Reportedly, TCRbeta sequences from CVID had fewer deletions and N-nucleotide insertions, and highly modified clones with 13 or more V deletions were absent from CVID.

These TCRs' antigens remain unknown. Library method: the immunoSEQ multiplex PCR assay. Held by TCRdb, this immuneACCESS table contains in-frame sequences only and omits some clones. Under half of the omission traces to an unresolved V gene where checked; the cause of the rest is unknown. The sample features 25,000 to 30,000 clones, and none is a singleton. The ten largest clones add up to under 4% of the sample. Material for sequencing was peripheral blood mononuclear cells. Every receptor here comes from a human donor with common variable immunodeficiency.

CDR3 DNA (partial): TGTGCCAGTAGTTCGACCAGACACTCGCCCCCGGAGACC. Translation: CASSSTRHSPPET. In full, the CDR3 reads CASSSTRHSPPETQYF. The V gene is TRBV19, the J gene TRBJ2-5; D remains ambiguous. From the germline J gene comes the end of the CDR3, since the read stops 3 residues before it. Trimming cost V 5 bases and J 5 bases, with 21 bases left between them. CDR1 and CDR2 from the germline V gene are LNHDA and SQIVND (reference sequence). CDR3 length equals 16 residues.

This clone showed up many times. The sequenced CDR3 bases are TGTGCCTGGAAGCCAGGACAGCCCACCGGGGAG. It translates to CAWKPGQPTGE. The CDR3 in its entirety is CAWKPGQPTGELFF. V is TRBV30 and J is TRBJ2-2, with a weak D call TRBD1 (6 bases). The read gets to within 3 residues of the CDR3 end, and the germline J gene fills in the rest. The V end was cut by 4 bases, the J end by 4 bases, with 13 bases between. The CDR3 spans 14 residues. In germline, CDR1 is GTSNPN, CDR2 SVGIG (reference sequence).

By share, this clone counts as medium-sized. The DNA ends 3 residues before the CDR3 does, and the rest of the CDR3 is filled in from the germline J gene. The rearrangement uses TRBV2 and TRBJ1-5; the D is unclear. The CDR3 is 17 amino acids. Germline V gene data show CDR1 as SNHLY and CDR2 as FYNNEI. V was shortened by 10 bases and J by 3 bases, with 25 bases between the two germline ends. The part of the CDR3 DNA that was read is TGTGCCATCTCTAACAGCCCGGAAAACCTTGACAATCAGCCC. It translates to CAISNSPENLDNQP. The whole CDR3 protein reads CAISNSPENLDNQPQHF.

A word on this clone: The read ends 3 residues shy of where the CDR3 ends; the end is completed using the germline J gene. This chain uses TRBV30 with TRBJ1-3, with D tentatively TRBD1 (5 bases). Germline V lookup: CDR1 GTSNPN, CDR2 SVGIG (reference sequence). Trimming removed 3 bases at V and 4 bases at J, with 19 bases between. The CDR3 extends over 16 amino acids. The CDR3 sequence: CAWRGTNFRQGNTIYF. The part of the CDR3 DNA that was read is TGTGCCTGGAGGGGGACTAATTTTAGGCAAGGAAACACC.

Many counts were recorded for this clone. The read finishes 3 residues shy of the CDR3 end, and the germline J gene is used to complete it. This rearrangement joins TRBV28 to TRBJ2-1; 7 bases match TRBD1. Losses at the gene ends were 6 bases for V and 6 bases for J; bases not matched to a gene: 5. The length of the CDR3 is 13 residues. Germline CDR1 is MDHEN and CDR2 is SYDVKM. The part of the CDR3 DNA that was read is TGTGCCAGCAGGTTCGGACAGGTCAATGAG. Its protein product is CASRFGQVNE. From start to end, the CDR3 is CASRFGQVNEQFF.

A few counts support this clone. The observed sequence ends 3 residues before the CDR3 terminus, with the missing tail filled in from the germline J gene. V is TRBV19 and J is TRBJ1-1, with a weak D call TRBD1 (5 bases). Germline V gene data show CDR1 as LNHDA and CDR2 as SQIVND (reference sequence). The length of the CDR3 is 13 residues. CDR3 in amino acids: CASRPGGSGEAFF. Incomplete CDR3 DNA: TGTGCCAGTAGGCCCGGGGGTTCCGGGGAA.

This clone has only a few counts. From the germline J gene comes the end of the CDR3, since the read stops 3 residues before it. The J gene is TRBJ2-7, the V gene TRBV6-2 or TRBV6-3; the D gene is possibly TRBD1 (7 bases). Per germline, CDR1 MNHEY and CDR2 SVGEGT. V lost 8 bases and J 3 bases, leaving 17 bases between the germline ends. CDR3 length equals 14 residues. Here the CDR3 reads CASGGGTAFYEQYF. The sequenced part of the CDR3 DNA is TGTGCCAGCGGAGGCGGGACAGCTTTCTACGAG.

Details on this clone: The read is 3 residues too short to cover the CDR3 end, so that end is filled in from the germline J gene. The chain has TRBV5-1 and TRBJ2-7, with 9 bases aligning to TRBD1. This CDR3 comprises 15 residues. The V and J ends lost 4 bases and 3 bases, in that order; junction bases with no gene match: 8. Germline V lookup: CDR1 SGHRS, CDR2 YFSETQ. The CDR3 DNA, read in part, is TGCGCCAGCAGCAAAGACCCGGGACAGGGCTACGAG. Protein product: CASSKDPGQGYE. The whole CDR3 region reads CASSKDPGQGYEQYF.

As concerns this clone: Sequencing ends 3 residues short of the CDR3 end; the germline J gene provides the rest. The chain joins TRBV7-9 to TRBJ2-1; no definite D call. CDR3 length: 11 amino acids. CDR1 and CDR2 from the germline V gene are SEHNR and FQNEAQ (reference sequence). The V end lost 1 base, the J end lost 9 bases, and 4 bases lay between the germline ends. The part of the CDR3 DNA that was read is TGTGCCAGCAGCTTAGGGGCTGAG. The encoded protein is CASSLGAE. The full CDR3 reads CASSLGAEQFF.

Concerning this clone itself: Read coverage stops 3 residues before the CDR3 terminus; the germline J gene supplies the remainder. This chain joins TRBV7-9 and TRBJ2-3; TRBD1 matches at 7 bases. CDR3 length equals 15 residues. Germline loops: CDR1 SEHNR, CDR2 FQNEAQ (reference sequence). V lost 5 bases to trimming and J lost 3 bases; unmatched junction nucleotides: 8. CDR3 region: CASSGKGQMTDTQYF. The DNA read from the CDR3 is TGTGCCAGCAGCGGTAAGGGACAGATGACAGATACG. The entire variable domain, with the rest obtained from reference TRBV7-9 and TRBJ2-3, is as follows: DTGVSQNPRHKITKRGQNVTFRCDPISEHNRLYWYRQTLGQGPEFLTYFQNEAQLEKSRLLSDRFSAERPKGSFSTLEIQRTEQGDSAMYLCASSGKGQMTDTQYFGPGTRLTVL.